This entry lists 21 T cell receptor beta chains sequenced from one sample in a study of breast tumors, draining lymph nodes, adjacent tissues. Samples came from axillary lymph nodes draining the breast cancer. TCRdb recomputed calls from the multiplex PCR reads with MiXCR, one row per CDR3 protein. The table has 150,000 to 200,000 distinct CDR3 sequences, 30% to 35% seen once; the top ten hold around 4.5%. The sample comprised axillary lymph node tissue. Receptors originate from a female donor with breast cancer. Some clones in this sample may be carry-over from other donors' samples.

This clonotype was counted at least ten times. The genes are TRBV19 and TRBJ2-5; D might be TRBD2 (5 bases). The CDR3 runs 14 residues. Germline V gives CDR1 LNHDA, CDR2 SQIVND (reference sequence). V was trimmed by 10 bases and J by 5 bases, leaving 20 bases between them. Here the CDR3 reads CATSRAGSWETQYF. CDR3 in DNA: TGTGCCACCAGTCGGGCGGGTTCGTGGGAGACCCAGTACTTC.

This clonotype was seen repeatedly, ten times or more. J is TRBJ2-7 and V is TRBV12-3 or TRBV12-4; D is ambiguous. The V end lost 3 bases, the J end lost 4 bases, and 4 bases lay between the germline ends. The CDR3 has 11 residues. Written as DNA, the CDR3 is TGTGCCAGCAGTTTTCGGTACGAGCAGTACTTC. Translating gives CASSFRYEQYF.

Turning to this clonotype: It may be a read error: a sequence one base away is much more abundant. The conserved phenylalanine or tryptophan is not found at the CDR3 terminus, so this likely reflects a read error. The chain carries TRBV12-3 or TRBV12-4 and TRBJ1-2; TRBD1 is a possible D gene (5 bases). V shed 8 bases and J shed 7 bases, with 17 bases lying between them. The CDR3 runs 13 residues. CDR3 nucleotides: TGTGCCAGCTCCATAGGGGTAATGGGTGGCTACACCCTC. Residues: CASSIGVMGGYTL.

This clonotype was observed at least ten times. V is TRBV18 and J is TRBJ2-7, with 9 bases matching TRBD1. V trimming: 5 bases; J trimming: 2 bases; junction bases outside the gene matches: 7. The germline V gene has CDR1 KGHSH and CDR2 LQKENI. The CDR3 runs 15 residues. This CDR3 is CASSSGQGSAYEQYF. The CDR3 DNA sequence: TGTGCCAGCTCATCGGGACAGGGTTCGGCCTACGAGCAGTACTTC. The whole variable domain, filled in from reference TRBV18 and TRBJ2-7, reads NAGVMQNPRHLVRRRGQEARLRCSPMKGHSHVYWYRQLPEEGLKFMVYLQKENIIDESGMPKERFSAEFPKEGPSILRIQQVVRGDSAAYFCASSSGQGSAYEQYFGPGTRLTVT.

This clonotype was recorded many times. V is TRBV3-1 and J is TRBJ2-2; no clear D. Germline V gives CDR1 LGHDT, CDR2 YNNKEL (reference sequence). The CDR3 consists of 16 residues. Trimming took off 2 bases at V and 0 bases at J, with 10 bases between the two ends. This CDR3 is CASSQLLIANTGELFF. CDR3 in DNA: TGTGCCAGCAGCCAACTCCTTATCGCGAACACCGGGGAGCTGTTTTTT. Combining the CDR3 with reference TRBV3-1 and TRBJ2-2 gives the whole variable domain DTAVSQTPKYLVTQMGNDKSIKCEQNLGHDTMYWYKQDSKKFLKIMFSYNNKELIINETVPNRFSPKSPDKAHLNLHINSLELGDSAVYFCASSQLLIANTGELFFGEGSRLTVL.

The rearrangement joins TRBV27 to TRBJ1-2, with D maybe TRBD1 (5 bases). This CDR3 spans 14 amino acids. Trimming removed 10 bases from V and 5 bases from J, with 20 bases in between. Germline V gene sequence: CDR1 MNHEY, CDR2 SMNVEV (reference sequence). Here the CDR3 reads CANKSHTGLYGYTF. CDR3 DNA: TGTGCCAATAAAAGCCATACAGGACTATATGGCTACACCTTC.

The chain has TRBV6-2 or TRBV6-3 and TRBJ2-3; 11 nucleotides match TRBD2. Per the germline V gene, CDR1 is MNHEY and CDR2 is SVGEGT. V lost 2 bases, J lost 2 bases, and 6 bases stayed unmatched. This CDR3 has 17 residues. The CDR3 region has the DNA TGTGCCAGCAGTTACGGGCGACTAGCGGGACCCACAGATACGCAGTATTTT. Translation: CASSYGRLAGPTDTQYF.

On this clonotype itself: The CDR3 does not close with the conserved phenylalanine or tryptophan, likely indicating a read error. The DNA is omitted, as the CDR3 cannot be located on it reliably, and the CDR3 follows TCRdb's listing. The chain links TRBV2 to TRBJ1-6; the table's TRBD1 call for D was not verified on the DNA. CDR1 SNHLY and CDR2 FYNNEI come from the germline V gene. The CDR3 is 8 amino acids in total, end residues counted. The CDR3 sequence: CASIRDRV.

This clonotype was seen a handful of times. V is TRBV18 and J is TRBJ2-1; 10 nucleotides agree with TRBD2. The CDR3 has 17 amino acids. Germline loops: CDR1 KGHSH, CDR2 LQKENI. The ends lost 3 bases at V and 8 bases at J; junction bases unmatched: 13. The chain's CDR3 is CASSPFSSGSPVHEQFF. In DNA form, the CDR3 reads TGTGCCAGCTCACCTTTCTCTAGCGGGAGCCCAGTGCATGAGCAGTTCTTC.

This clonotype was found many times. V gene TRBV11-3 combines with J gene TRBJ2-2, with a tentative D call TRBD2 (6 bases). V was trimmed by 0 bases and J by 5 bases, leaving 10 bases between them. This CDR3 spans 15 amino acids. CDR1 and CDR2 (germline): SGHNT, YENEEA. CDR3 region: CASSLETSYTGELFF. CDR3 sequence (DNA): TGTGCCAGCAGCTTAGAGACTAGTTATACCGGGGAGCTGTTTTTT.

A word on this clonotype: This may stem from a read error, because a much larger clone lies one nucleotide away. DNA for the CDR3: TGTGCCAGCAGCCAACTAGGACTAGCGGGAGGCACAGATCCGCAGTATTTT. This translates into CASSQLGLAGGTDPQYF. The chain has TRBV7-2 and TRBJ2-3; 14 nucleotides line up with TRBD2. This CDR3 has 17 amino acids. Germline CDR1 reads SGHTA; CDR2 reads FQGNSA. The full variable domain, its missing parts supplied by reference TRBV7-2 and TRBJ2-3, is GAGVSQSPSNKVTEKGKDVELRCDPISGHTALYWYRQSLGQGLEFLIYFQGNSAPDKSGLPSDRFSAERTGGSVSTLTIQRTQQEDSAVYLCASSQLGLAGGTDPQYFGPGTRLTVL.

The rearrangement uses TRBV7-9 and TRBJ1-4; 7 bases are a match to TRBD1. Germline-derived CDR1 and CDR2 are SEHNR and FQNEAQ (reference sequence). With V trimmed by 5 bases and J by 5 bases, 14 bases remained unmatched. The CDR3 consists of 17 residues. The CDR3: CASSPYQRGTENEKLFF. The CDR3 nucleotides read TGTGCCAGCAGCCCCTATCAGCGGGGGACAGAAAATGAAAAACTGTTTTTT.

Concerning this clonotype: This clone may be a read error of a much larger clone one base away. The chain links TRBV3-1 to TRBJ2-3; D is unclear. Per the germline V gene, CDR1 is LGHDT and CDR2 is YNNKEL (reference sequence). The CDR3 is made up of 15 amino acids. With 3 bases removed from V and 1 base from J, the gap between germline ends came to 11 bases. CDR3 nucleotide sequence: TGTGCCAGCAGCCAGGAAGGAAGGGGCACAGATACGCAGTATTTT. Its translation: CASSQEGRGTDTQYF.

This CDR3 is CASSYPGALYEQYF. Here the CDR3 DNA reads TGTGCCAGCAGTTACCCAGGGGCCCTCTACGAGCAGTACTTC. The gene calls are TRBV6-5 and TRBJ2-7; D is perhaps TRBD1 (6 bases). V was trimmed by 2 bases and J by 3 bases, leaving 11 bases between them. The CDR3 is 14 residues long. Germline CDR1 reads MNHEY; CDR2 reads SVGAGI.

This clonotype was seen a few times. Just one base apart from a much larger clone, this may be a read error. The chain has TRBV20-1 and TRBJ2-7; maybe TRBD2 (5 bases). The CDR3 consists of 13 residues. Germline CDR1 is DFQATT and CDR2 is SNEGSKA (reference sequence). The chain's CDR3 is CSARRASSYAQYF. CDR3 bases: TGCAGTGCTAGAAGGGCTAGCTCCTACGCGCAGTACTTC.

As concerns this clonotype: Since no conserved phenylalanine or tryptophan closes the CDR3, a read error is the likely cause. The chain links TRBV28 to TRBJ2-3; D is perhaps TRBD2 (6 bases). Trimming removed 4 bases from V and 0 bases from J, with 14 bases in between. This CDR3 is 16 amino acids long. From germline, CDR1 is MDHEN and CDR2 SYDVKM. The CDR3 nucleotides read TGTGCCAGCAGTTCCCGTGCGGGGTCTAGCACAGATACGCAGTATTGT. It encodes CASSSRAGSSTDTQYC.

This chain links TRBV9 with TRBJ2-3; D may match TRBD1 or TRBD2 (6 bases each). The CDR3 is 16 residues long. Germline V gene sequence: CDR1 SGDLS, CDR2 YYNGEE. Between the trimmed V and J ends, which lost 3 bases and 2 bases, there was a span of 16 bases. CDR3 sequence (DNA): TGTGCCAGCAGCGAGGGTGGGGGGCAGTACACAGATACGCAGTATTTT. Protein sequence: CASSEGGGQYTDTQYF.

The chain carries TRBV2 and TRBJ2-1; 8 nucleotides match TRBD1. Losses at the gene ends were 5 bases for V and 9 bases for J; bases not matched to a gene: 9. The CDR3 has 14 amino acids. Germline values: CDR1 SNHLY, CDR2 FYNNEI. CDR3: CASSSDRGVAEQFF. DNA for the CDR3: TGTGCCAGCAGTTCAGACAGGGGAGTGGCTGAGCAGTTCTTC.

In regard to this clonotype: A much larger clonotype is one base distant, so this may be a read error. This chain links TRBV9 with TRBJ2-1; TRBD2 might be the D (5 bases). Looked up from germline, CDR1 is SGDLS and CDR2 is YYNGEE. This CDR3 is built from 16 residues. Written as DNA, the CDR3 is TGTGCCAGCAGCGTAGCGTGGAGGAGCTCCTACAATGAGCAGTCCTTC. This translates into CASSVAWRSSYNEQSF.

This clonotype was observed many times. The chain carries TRBV6-1 and TRBJ2-1, with TRBD2 identical over 14 bases. In germline, CDR1 is MNHNS, CDR2 SASEGT. The CDR3 spans 18 residues. The ends lost 6 bases at V and 8 bases at J; junction bases unmatched: 15. CDR3: CASSSPLTSGGVGHEQFF. CDR3 nucleotides: TGTGCCAGCAGCTCGCCCCTGACTAGCGGGGGGGTGGGTCATGAGCAGTTCTTC.

Many counts were recorded for this clonotype. The chain uses TRBV7-2 and TRBJ2-7, with D possibly being TRBD2 (5 bases). V shed 5 bases and J shed 4 bases, with 12 bases lying between them. There are 13 residues in the CDR3. Germline V gene lookup returns CDR1 SGHTA and CDR2 FQGNSA. CDR3 bases: TGTGCCAGCAGCGGCAGCGGTGGGTACGAGCAGTACTTC. Protein product: CASSGSGGYEQYF.